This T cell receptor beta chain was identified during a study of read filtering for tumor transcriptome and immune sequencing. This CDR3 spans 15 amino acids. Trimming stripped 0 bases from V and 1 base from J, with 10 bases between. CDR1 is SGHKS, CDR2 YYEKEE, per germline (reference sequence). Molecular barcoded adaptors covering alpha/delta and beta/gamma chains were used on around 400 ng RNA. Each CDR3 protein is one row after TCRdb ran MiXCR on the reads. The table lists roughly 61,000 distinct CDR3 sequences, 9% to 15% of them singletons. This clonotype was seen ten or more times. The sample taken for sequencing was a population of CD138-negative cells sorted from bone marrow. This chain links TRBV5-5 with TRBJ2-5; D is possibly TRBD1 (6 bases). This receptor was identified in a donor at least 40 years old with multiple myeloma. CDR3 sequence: CASSLVGTTQETQYF. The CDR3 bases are TGTGCCAGCAGCTTGGTGGGGACAACCCAAGAGACCCAGTACTTC.